This T cell receptor (beta chain) came from a study of blood T cell repertoires in COVID-19. Clones were sequenced by immunoSEQ multiplex PCR, and TCRdb holds only the in-frame ones, with some missing. The data contain under 120,000 clones, roughly 80% of them singletons. The germline CDR1 and CDR2 sequences are SGHRS and YFSETQ. The CDR3 runs 18 residues. Trimming removed 0 bases from V and 4 bases from J; junction bases left unmatched: 13. The clonotype was recovered from a man aged 65-85 years with active or convalescent COVID-19. Sequencing was performed on peripheral blood. The rearrangement joins TRBV5-1 to TRBJ2-7, with 10 bases fitting TRBD2. CDR3 bases: TGCGCCAGCAGCTTGGTTTCAACTATGGCTAGCGGGAGTTACGAGCAGTACTTC. Encoded protein: CASSLVSTMASGSYEQYF.